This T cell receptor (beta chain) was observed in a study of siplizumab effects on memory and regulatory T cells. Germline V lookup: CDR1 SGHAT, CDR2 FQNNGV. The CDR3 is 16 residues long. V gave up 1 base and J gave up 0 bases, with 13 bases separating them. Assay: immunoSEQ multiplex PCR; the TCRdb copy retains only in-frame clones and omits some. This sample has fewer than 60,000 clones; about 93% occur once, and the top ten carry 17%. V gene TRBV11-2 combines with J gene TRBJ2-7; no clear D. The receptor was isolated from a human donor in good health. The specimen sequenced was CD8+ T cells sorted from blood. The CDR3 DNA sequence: TGTGCCAGCAGCTTAGCCTTGGGCGGTCTCTCCTACGAGCAGTACTTC. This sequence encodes CASSLALGGLSYEQYF.